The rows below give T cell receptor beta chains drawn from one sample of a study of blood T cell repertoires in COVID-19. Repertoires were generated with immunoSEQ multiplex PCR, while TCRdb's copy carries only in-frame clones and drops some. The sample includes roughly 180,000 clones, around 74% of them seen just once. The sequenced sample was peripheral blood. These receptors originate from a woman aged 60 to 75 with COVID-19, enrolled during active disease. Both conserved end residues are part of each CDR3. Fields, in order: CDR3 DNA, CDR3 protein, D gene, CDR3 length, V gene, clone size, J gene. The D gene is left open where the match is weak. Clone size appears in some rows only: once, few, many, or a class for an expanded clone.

DNA: TGTGCCAGCAGCCAATACAGCTCCTATAATTCACCCCTCCACTTT
CDR3: CASSQYSSYNSPLHF
D: -
length: 15
V: TRBV3-1/TRBV3-2
size: -
J: TRBJ1-6

DNA: TGCAGCGTCCCTGGGACAGACGACTTCCGACTCTTC
CDR3: CSVPGTDDFRLF
D: TRBD1
length: 12
V: TRBV29-1
size: -
J: TRBJ1-2

DNA: TGTGCCAGCAGTTACACGGGCCTTGGGGGGGGCTCTCAGTACTTC
CDR3: CASSYTGLGGGSQYF
D: -
length: 15
V: TRBV6-2/TRBV6-3
size: -
J: TRBJ2-4

DNA: TGTGCCAGCAGGGGGCCCCGGGACAGGGCCGGTAACTATGGCTACACCTTC
CDR3: CASRGPRDRAGNYGYTF
D: TRBD1
length: 17
V: TRBV25-1
size: -
J: TRBJ1-2

DNA: TGTGCCACTGTGGGGACTTGGGGGGAGACCCAGTACTTC
CDR3: CATVGTWGETQYF
D: -
length: 13
V: TRBV15
size: -
J: TRBJ2-5

DNA: TGTGCCAGCAGCCCAAACAGGCACTCTGGAAACACCATATATTTT
CDR3: CASSPNRHSGNTIYF
D: -
length: 15
V: TRBV11-2
size: -
J: TRBJ1-3

DNA: TGTGCCAGCAGTCCCTCCCGACAGGGGGTTAGCGGCTACACCTTC
CDR3: CASSPSRQGVSGYTF
D: TRBD1
length: 15
V: TRBV6-6
size: -
J: TRBJ1-2

DNA: TGTGCCATCAGTGCAGGGGCGGTAGGACAGCCCCAGCATTTT
CDR3: CAISAGAVGQPQHF
D: -
length: 14
V: TRBV10-3
size: -
J: TRBJ1-5

DNA: TGTGCCAGCAGCTTAGCGGGGGGGGCTCATGAGCAGTTCTTC
CDR3: CASSLAGGAHEQFF
D: -
length: 14
V: TRBV7-2
size: few
J: TRBJ2-1

DNA: TGTGCCAGCAGCGTGCGGACTAGCGGGAGTGGAAAGACCCAGTACTTC
CDR3: CASSVRTSGSGKTQYF
D: TRBD2
length: 16
V: TRBV7-2
size: -
J: TRBJ2-5

DNA: TGTGCCAGCAGCTATTTCAAGGGGGGGGAGCTGTTTTTT
CDR3: CASSYFKGGELFF
D: -
length: 13
V: TRBV28
size: -
J: TRBJ2-2

DNA: TGTGCCAGCAGCTTATTCGAGGGTGAGACCCAGTACTTC
CDR3: CASSLFEGETQYF
D: -
length: 13
V: TRBV7-9
size: -
J: TRBJ2-5

DNA: TGTGCCAGCAGCTTACGGCCCGGGGTGGCCCAGTACTTC
CDR3: CASSLRPGVAQYF
D: -
length: 13
V: TRBV12-3/TRBV12-4
size: -
J: TRBJ2-5

DNA: TGTGCCAGCAGCAACGCCCGGGACAGGGGTTGTTCTGGGGCCAACGTCCTGACTTTC
CDR3: CASSNARDRGCSGANVLTF
D: -
length: 19
V: TRBV21-1
size: -
J: TRBJ2-6

DNA: TGCGCCAGCAGATCCGGGACAGGGTTTGGCGAGCAGTACTTC
CDR3: CASRSGTGFGEQYF
D: TRBD1
length: 14
V: TRBV5-1
size: -
J: TRBJ2-7

DNA: TGTGCCAGCAGTTTAACCAGTGTGGAGCAGTACTTC
CDR3: CASSLTSVEQYF
D: -
length: 12
V: TRBV12-3/TRBV12-4
size: many
J: TRBJ2-7

DNA: TGTGCCAGTGGCGGCGGTGGCGGTGGTACGCAGTATTTT
CDR3: CASGGGGGGTQYF
D: -
length: 13
V: TRBV28
size: -
J: TRBJ2-3

DNA: TGCGGTACATGGCAGCCCCAGCATTTT
CDR3: CGTWQPQHF
D: -
length: 9
V: TRBV20-1
size: -
J: TRBJ1-5

DNA: TGCGCCAGCAGCCAAGATGACGGAGCTTACTCTGGAAACACCATATATTTT
CDR3: CASSQDDGAYSGNTIYF
D: -
length: 17
V: TRBV4-1
size: -
J: TRBJ1-3

DNA: TGCGCCAGCAGCTTGGGCCCGAGCGTGGGTACCGGGGAGCTGTTTTTT
CDR3: CASSLGPSVGTGELFF
D: -
length: 16
V: TRBV5-1
size: -
J: TRBJ2-2